This T cell receptor (beta chain) was observed in a study of shared clonotypes between healthy human individuals. CDR1 and CDR2 (germline): SGDLS, YYNGEE. The CDR3 contains 15 residues. V dropped 4 bases and J dropped 2 bases, with 12 bases sitting between them. Method: immunoSEQ multiplex PCR; TCRdb's copy keeps in-frame clones and lacks some. The sample lists more than 400,000 clones; around 73% were seen once. This TCR derives from a woman aged 40-49 years in good health. Some clones in this sample may be carry-over from other donors' samples. Sequenced sample: PBMCs. V gene TRBV9 combines with J gene TRBJ2-2; the D is unclear. This chain's CDR3 is CASSPRGRNTGELFF. CDR3 DNA sequence: TGTGCCAGCAGCCCCCGAGGTCGCAACACCGGGGAGCTGTTTTTT. Supplemented by reference TRBV9 and TRBJ2-2, the full variable domain reads DSGVTQTPKHLITATGQRVTLRCSPRSGDLSVYWYQQSLDQGLQFLIQYYNGEERAKGNILERFSAQQFPDLHSELNLSSLELGDSALYFCASSPRGRNTGELFFGEGSRLTVL.